One TCR beta chain is described in this entry. Its antigen is still unknown. Both CD4+ and CD8+ cells were separated through positive magnetic bead selection, and their purity was verified using flow cytometry. This specimen comes from a study of somatic mutations in cytotoxic T cells in rheumatoid arthritis. Across the whole study: A roughly 30 ml EDTA sample of patient blood was drawn right after diagnosis, before any treatment.

Whole-study results and caveats: For rheumatoid arthritis patients, CD8+ clonality increased with age, whereas it did not in healthy controls.

In the authors' workflow: Of patient CD8+ clones exceeding 1%, few matched published virus-specific TCRB sequences. Only in-frame clones appear in the TCRdb table, and some are missing; sequencing was by immunoSEQ multiplex PCR. The V and J calls and clone size are taken from that table; D and trimming were inferred from the DNA. The sample has 12,000 to 15,000 clones, about four fifths seen once. CDR1 is MDHEN and CDR2 is SYDVKM in the germline V gene. This CDR3 has 14 residues. V shed 6 bases and J shed 0 bases, with 10 bases lying between them. The sequenced sample consisted of CD8+ T cells sorted from blood. This TCR was sampled from an adult with rheumatoid arthritis. The V call is TRBV28, the J call TRBJ2-3; D unclear. CDR3 in amino acids: CASSAQQSTDTQYF. In nucleotides, the CDR3 is TGTGCCAGCAGCGCTCAACAAAGCACAGATACGCAGTATTTT.